The T cell receptor beta chain described here comes from a study of cytomegalovirus exposure and HLA in healthy donors. The CDR3 extends over 14 amino acids. The V segment lost 4 bases and the J segment 0 bases; nucleotides outside the gene matches: 3. CDR1 SGDLS and CDR2 YYNGEE come from the germline V gene. Notes on the study in general: DRB1 showed the most TCR associations and HLA-C the fewest in a later analysis, as rates varied by HLA locus. Rarity marked most TCR sequences, yet some public TCRs occurred in many donors.

PCR primers comprised 60 Vbeta and 13 Jbeta primers. The protocol was immunoSEQ multiplex PCR, while the TCRdb copy is restricted to in-frame clones and leaves out a portion. The sample includes about 130,000 clones, more than 70% of them seen just once. This clone was observed a single time. What it recognizes is unknown. V is TRBV9 and J is TRBJ2-7, with 8 bases identical to TRBD2. The receptor was derived from a human donor in good health. The material sequenced was PBMCs. The CDR3 nucleotides are TGTGCCAGCAGCCCCGGGGGGGACTCCTACGAGCAGTACTTC. Translated: CASSPGGDSYEQYF.